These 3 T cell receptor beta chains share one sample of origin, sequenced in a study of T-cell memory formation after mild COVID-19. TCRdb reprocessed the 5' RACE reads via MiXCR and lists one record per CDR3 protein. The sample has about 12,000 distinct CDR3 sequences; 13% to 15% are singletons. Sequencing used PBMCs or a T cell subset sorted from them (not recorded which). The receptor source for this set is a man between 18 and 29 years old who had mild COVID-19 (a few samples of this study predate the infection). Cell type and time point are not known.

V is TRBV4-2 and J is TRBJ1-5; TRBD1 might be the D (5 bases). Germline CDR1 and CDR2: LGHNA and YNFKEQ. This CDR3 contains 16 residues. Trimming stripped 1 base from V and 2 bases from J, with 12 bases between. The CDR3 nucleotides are TGTGCCAGCAGCCAAGTTCTAAGGGGTGGCAATCAGCCCCAGCATTTT. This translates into CASSQVLRGGNQPQHF.

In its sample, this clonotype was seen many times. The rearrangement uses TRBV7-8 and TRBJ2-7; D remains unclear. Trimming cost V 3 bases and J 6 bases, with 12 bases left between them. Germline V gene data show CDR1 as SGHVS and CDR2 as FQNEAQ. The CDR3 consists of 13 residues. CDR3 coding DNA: TGTGCCAGCAGCTTGCTGGGTCTCGGCGAGCAGTACGTC. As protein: CASSLLGLGEQYV.

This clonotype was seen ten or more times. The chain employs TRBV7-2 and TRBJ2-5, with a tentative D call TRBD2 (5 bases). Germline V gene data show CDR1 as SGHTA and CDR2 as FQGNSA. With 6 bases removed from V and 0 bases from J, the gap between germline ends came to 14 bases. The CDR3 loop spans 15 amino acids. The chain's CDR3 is CASSPEVYNQETQYF. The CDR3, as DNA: TGTGCCAGCAGTCCGGAGGTCTACAACCAAGAGACCCAGTACTTC.